The clone carrying this T cell receptor beta chain came up many times. Its antigen is still unknown. Individual cDNA molecules were tagged with unique molecular identifiers, the study reported. One entry per CDR3 protein results from TCRdb running MiXCR on the 5' RACE reads. The table records approximately 50,000 distinct CDR3 sequences, about 11% of them present only once. The data derive from a study of early T cells in non-severe SARS-CoV-2 infection. Overall study: Sequencing of bulk RNA from unsorted whole blood was done, without chain pairing. Study conclusions and caveats: There was a bias toward anti-spike CD8 responses in VDJdb matching, which missed private and CD4 specificities.

The CDR3 extends over 17 amino acids. V gave up 1 base and J gave up 2 bases; unmatched junction bases: 9. Germline V gene sequence: CDR1 DFQATT, CDR2 SNEGSKA (reference sequence). This clonotype was obtained from an adult who was a healthcare worker with PCR-confirmed SARS-CoV-2 infection or an uninfected control (not recorded which). The sequencing sample was made of whole blood. The chain recombines TRBV20-1 with TRBJ2-2; 8 positions match TRBD2. Written as DNA, the CDR3 is TGCAGTGCTAGAGCAGGAGCGGGAGACGGAAACACCGGGGAGCTGTTTTTT. This sequence encodes CSARAGAGDGNTGELFF.